The 8 T cell receptor beta chains presented below share a single source sample, sequenced in a study of identical twins. TCRdb used MiXCR to reprocess the 5' RACE reads, holding one entry per CDR3 protein. The table has some 600,000 distinct CDR3 sequences, roughly 6.6% seen once. The same data also went into a second study, on yellow fever vaccine responses in identical twins.

Sequences were obtained from PBMCs. Source of these receptors: a woman aged 18 to 35 in good health.

At least ten counts were recorded for this clonotype. This chain uses TRBV12-3 or TRBV12-4 with TRBJ1-2, with 11 bases matching TRBD1. The CDR3 spans 15 residues. V lost 4 bases and J lost 6; bases outside the gene matches: 7. The CDR3 DNA sequence: TGTGCCAGCAGTTCTGGGACAGGGGGAAGAGATGGCTACACCTTC. Translated: CASSSGTGGRDGYTF.

The chain carries TRBV2 and TRBJ1-5; the D gene is possibly TRBD1 (5 bases). The V end lost 2 bases, the J end lost 7 bases, and 18 bases lay between the germline ends. Germline V gene data show CDR1 as SNHLY and CDR2 as FYNNEI. This CDR3 spans 16 amino acids. CDR3 DNA: TGTGCCAGCAGTGAATCAGGAGCGGGGGTAAGGCAGCCCCAGCATTTT. This gives the protein CASSESGAGVRQPQHF. Complete variable domain (other parts from reference TRBV2 and TRBJ1-5): EPEVTQTPSHQVTQMGQEVILRCVPISNHLYFYWYRQILGQKVEFLVSFYNNEISEKSEIFDDQFSVERPDGSNFTLKIRSTKLEDSAMYFCASSESGAGVRQPQHFGDGTRLSIL.

This clonotype was seen a few times. The chain uses TRBV15 and TRBJ1-1, with 7 bases identical to TRBD1. J gave up 5 bases and V 8 bases, and 2 bases lay outside the gene matches. The CDR3 covers 11 residues. CDR1 and CDR2 (germline): LNHNV, YYDKDF (reference sequence). CDR3 sequence reads: CATVQGTEAFF. As DNA, the CDR3 is TGTGCCACCGTACAGGGGACTGAAGCTTTCTTT.

This sequence joins TRBV27 and TRBJ1-1, with D tentatively TRBD1 (5 bases). V lost 2 bases and J 8 bases, leaving 12 bases between the germline ends. This CDR3 is built from 13 residues. Germline V CDR1 and CDR2: MNHEY, SMNVEV (reference sequence). CDR3 protein: CASSLGQGWEAFF. For the CDR3, the DNA is TGTGCCAGCAGTTTAGGGCAGGGCTGGGAAGCTTTCTTT.

This chain uses TRBV12-3 or TRBV12-4 with TRBJ2-7; 9 bases are shared with TRBD2. This CDR3 region has 19 residues. Trimming removed 3 bases from V and 6 bases from J; junction bases left unmatched: 21. The CDR3 nucleotides read TGTGCCAGCAGTTTCATCGCGAGTCGCGGGGGGGCCCACGTGTTCGAGCAGTACGTC. This translates into CASSFIASRGGAHVFEQYV.

The genes are TRBV7-2 and TRBJ2-1; 7 positions match TRBD2. CDR1 and CDR2 from the germline V gene are SGHTA and FQGNSA. The length of the CDR3 is 17 residues. V gave up 5 bases and J gave up 3 bases; unmatched junction bases: 13. The CDR3 nucleotides read TGTGCCAGCAGCCCCCGGGGGGTGGCAGGCGGCTACAATGAGCAGTTCTTC. Translated: CASSPRGVAGGYNEQFF. The full variable domain, with the rest looked up from reference TRBV7-2 and TRBJ2-1, is GAGVSQSPSNKVTEKGKDVELRCDPISGHTALYWYRQSLGQGLEFLIYFQGNSAPDKSGLPSDRFSAERTGGSVSTLTIQRTQQEDSAVYLCASSPRGVAGGYNEQFFGPGTRLTVL.

This clonotype came up many times. The chain links TRBV7-7 to TRBJ2-1, with 7 nucleotides matching TRBD1. V lost 5 bases, J lost 9 bases, and 16 bases stayed unmatched. The V gene's germline CDR1 is SSHAT and CDR2 FNYEAQ (reference sequence). The CDR3 sequence is 16 residues long. The CDR3 here is CASSPGTDGVVGEQFF. The CDR3 region has the DNA TGTGCCAGCAGCCCCGGGACAGATGGGGTTGTGGGTGAGCAGTTCTTC.

This clonotype has ten or more counts. The chain links TRBV27 to TRBJ1-3; 8 positions agree with TRBD1. Germline V lookup: CDR1 MNHEY, CDR2 SMNVEV (reference sequence). CDR3 size: 15 residues. V dropped 5 bases and J dropped 4; count of bases not matched to a gene: 7. Written as DNA, the CDR3 is TGTGCCAGCAGTACTGGACAGGGCACGGGAAACACCATATATTTT. It translates to CASSTGQGTGNTIYF.